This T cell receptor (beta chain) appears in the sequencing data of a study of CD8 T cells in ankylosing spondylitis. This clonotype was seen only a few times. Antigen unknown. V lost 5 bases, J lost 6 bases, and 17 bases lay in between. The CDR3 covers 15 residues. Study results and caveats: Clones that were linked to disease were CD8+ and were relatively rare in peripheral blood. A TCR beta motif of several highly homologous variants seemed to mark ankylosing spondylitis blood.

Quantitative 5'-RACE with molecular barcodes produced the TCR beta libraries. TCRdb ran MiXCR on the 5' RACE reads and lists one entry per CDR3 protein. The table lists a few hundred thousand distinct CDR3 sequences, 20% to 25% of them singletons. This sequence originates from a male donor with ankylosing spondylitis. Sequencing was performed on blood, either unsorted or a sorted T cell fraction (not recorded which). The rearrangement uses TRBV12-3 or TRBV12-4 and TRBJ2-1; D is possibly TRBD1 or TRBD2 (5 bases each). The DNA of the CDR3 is TGTGCCAGCAGTCCAAGTAATGGGGGATTCAATGAGCAGTTCTTC. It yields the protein CASSPSNGGFNEQFF.